The rows below give T cell receptor beta chains drawn from one sample of a study of shared clonotypes between healthy human individuals. Sequencing was performed with immunoSEQ multiplex PCR; in TCRdb, only in-frame clones are kept and a portion is missing. The table lists about 2,200,000 clones, 93% of them singletons, with about 1.8% in the top ten. The sample comprised naive CD8+ T cells from PBMCs. The receptors derive from a young man in good health. Some clones in this sample may be carry-over from other donors' samples. The CDR3 runs from the conserved cysteine through the conserved F or W. The D gene is left open where the match is weak. The listing skips clone size in some rows; elsewhere it reads once, few, many or a size class.

j_call	clone_size	d_call	v_call	cdr3_aa	cdr3_nt
TRBJ1-2	-	-	TRBV7-8	CASSSRDNNYGYTF	TGTGCCAGCAGCTCCCGGGACAATAACTATGGCTACACCTTC
TRBJ2-7	-	TRBD1	TRBV4-3	CASSHDYGTGHSYEQYF	TGCGCCAGCAGCCATGATTACGGGACAGGACACTCCTACGAGCAGTACTTC
TRBJ2-7	-	TRBD2	TRBV13	CASSGEGLAVYEQYF	TGTGCCAGCAGCGGAGAAGGACTAGCGGTCTACGAGCAGTACTTC
TRBJ2-1	-	-	TRBV11-3	CASTSRGDANNEQFF	TGTGCCAGCACCTCCCGCGGAGACGCCAACAATGAGCAGTTCTTC
TRBJ1-2	-	TRBD1	TRBV4-3	CASSLTQGTGGSVFGYTF	TGCGCCAGCAGCCTCACACAGGGGACAGGGGGCTCGGTGTTCGGCTACACCTTC
TRBJ2-7	-	-	TRBV29-1	CSVEGASKYEQYF	TGCAGCGTTGAAGGTGCGTCTAAATACGAGCAGTACTTC
TRBJ2-7	few	TRBD1	TRBV29-1	CSVVLRDRVTEQYF	TGCAGCGTTGTGCTTCGGGACAGGGTAACCGAGCAGTACTTC
TRBJ2-3	once	-	TRBV7-3	CASTPGIISTDTQYF	TGTGCCAGCACCCCTGGGATTATTAGCACAGATACGCAGTATTTT
TRBJ1-1	-	TRBD1	TRBV5-4	CASSAQTGFNTEAFF	TGTGCCAGCAGCGCTCAGACAGGGTTTAACACTGAAGCTTTCTTT
TRBJ2-1	-	-	TRBV7-9	CASSFPGNEQFF	TGTGCCAGCAGCTTCCCGGGGAATGAGCAGTTCTTC
TRBJ2-7	-	-	TRBV9	CASSPSTSGYEQYF	-
TRBJ2-7	once	-	TRBV11-3	CASSLGRTYEQYF	TGTGCCAGCAGCTTAGGTAGGACCTACGAGCAGTACTTC
TRBJ1-2	-	-	TRBV28	CASSDVYPWYGYTF	TGTGCCAGCAGCGACGTGTACCCTTGGTATGGCTACACCTTC
TRBJ2-3	-	-	TRBV18	CASSPVSRTDTQYF	TGTGCCAGCTCACCCGTCTCCCGCACAGATACGCAGTATTTT
TRBJ1-1	-	TRBD1	TRBV7-9	CASSSRDRGMNTEAFF	TGTGCCAGCAGCTCCCGGGACAGGGGGATGAACACTGAAGCTTTCTTT
TRBJ1-2	-	-	TRBV5-4	CASSPGSVQTNYGYTF	TGTGCCAGCAGCCCCGGCAGCGTGCAGACTAACTATGGCTACACCTTC
TRBJ2-7	-	TRBD2	TRBV7-9	CASSDLPSGRAGEQYF	TGTGCCAGCAGCGACCTCCCTAGCGGGAGGGCAGGAGAGCAGTACTTC
TRBJ2-5	-	-	TRBV5-6	CASSLGQLEETQYF	TGTGCCAGCAGCTTAGGTCAGCTTGAAGAGACCCAGTACTTC
TRBJ2-2	-	TRBD2	TRBV9	CASSVRSGLAGRDGELFF	TGTGCCAGCAGCGTACGCTCTGGACTAGCGGGAAGGGATGGGGAGCTGTTTTTT
TRBJ2-1	-	-	TRBV7-2	CASSLVGGGDVNNEQFF	TGTGCCAGCAGCTTAGTCGGGGGAGGAGACGTAAACAATGAGCAGTTCTTC
TRBJ2-3	-	TRBD2	TRBV7-8	CASSLEFRGADTQYF	TGTGCCAGCAGCTTAGAATTTCGGGGGGCAGATACGCAGTATTTT
TRBJ2-2	-	TRBD1	TRBV9	CASSVPSGTGWTGELFF	TGTGCCAGCAGCGTACCTTCGGGGACAGGATGGACCGGGGAGCTGTTTTTT
TRBJ1-1	-	TRBD1	TRBV7-2	CASSPQGRSAEAFF	TGTGCCAGCAGCCCACAGGGGCGATCCGCTGAAGCTTTCTTT
TRBJ2-5	once	-	TRBV15	CATSDGRQETQYF	TGTGCCACCAGTGACGGCAGGCAAGAGACCCAGTACTTC